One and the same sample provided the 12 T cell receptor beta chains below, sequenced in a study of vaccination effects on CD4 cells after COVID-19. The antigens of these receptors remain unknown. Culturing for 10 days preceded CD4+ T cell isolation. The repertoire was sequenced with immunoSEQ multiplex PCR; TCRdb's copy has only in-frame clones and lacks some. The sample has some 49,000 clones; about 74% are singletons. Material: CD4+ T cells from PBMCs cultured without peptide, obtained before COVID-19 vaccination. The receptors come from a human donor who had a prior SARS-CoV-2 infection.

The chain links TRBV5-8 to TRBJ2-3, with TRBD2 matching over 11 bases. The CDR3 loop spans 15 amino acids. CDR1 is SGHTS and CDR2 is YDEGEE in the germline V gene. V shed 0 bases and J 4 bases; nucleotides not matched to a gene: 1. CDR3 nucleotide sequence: TGTGCCAGCAGCTTGGGGACTAGCGGGCCAGATACGCAGTATTTT. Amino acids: CASSLGTSGPDTQYF.

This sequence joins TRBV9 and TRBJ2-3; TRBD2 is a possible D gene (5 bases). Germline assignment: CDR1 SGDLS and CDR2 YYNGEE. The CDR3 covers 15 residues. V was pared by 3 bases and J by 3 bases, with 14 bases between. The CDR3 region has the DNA TGTGCCAGCAGCGCTAGCCCCCTTTATACAGATACGCAGTATTTT. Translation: CASSASPLYTDTQYF.

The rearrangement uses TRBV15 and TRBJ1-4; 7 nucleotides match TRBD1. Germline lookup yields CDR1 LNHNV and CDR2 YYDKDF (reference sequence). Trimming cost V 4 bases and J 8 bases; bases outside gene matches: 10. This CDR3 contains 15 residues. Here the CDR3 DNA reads TGTGCCACCAGCAACCCGACAGGGTTAAAGGAAAAACTGTTTTTT. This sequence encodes CATSNPTGLKEKLFF. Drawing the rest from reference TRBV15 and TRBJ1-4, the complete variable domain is DAMVIQNPRYQVTQFGKPVTLSCSQTLNHNVMYWYQQKSSQAPKLLFHYYDKDFNNEADTPDNFQSRRPNTSFCFLDIRSPGLGDTAMYLCATSNPTGLKEKLFFGSGTQLSVL.

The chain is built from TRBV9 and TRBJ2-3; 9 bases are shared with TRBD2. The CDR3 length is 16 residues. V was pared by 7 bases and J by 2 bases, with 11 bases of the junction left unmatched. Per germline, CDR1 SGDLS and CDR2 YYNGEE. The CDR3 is CASSLIGGGDTDTQYF. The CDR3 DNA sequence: TGTGCCAGCTCCCTTATAGGCGGGGGGGACACAGATACGCAGTATTTT.

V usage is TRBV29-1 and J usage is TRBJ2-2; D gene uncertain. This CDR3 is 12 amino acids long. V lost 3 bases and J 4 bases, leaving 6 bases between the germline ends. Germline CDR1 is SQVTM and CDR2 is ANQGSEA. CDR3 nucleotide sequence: TGCAGCGTTGACGGCGGCACCGGGGAGCTGTTTTTT. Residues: CSVDGGTGELFF.

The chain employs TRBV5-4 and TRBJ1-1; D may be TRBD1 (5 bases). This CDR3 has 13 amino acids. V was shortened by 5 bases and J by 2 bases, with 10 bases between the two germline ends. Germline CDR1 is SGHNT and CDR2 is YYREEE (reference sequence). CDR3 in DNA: TGTGCCAGCAGGAACAGGAGTAACACTGAAGCTTTCTTT. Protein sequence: CASRNRSNTEAFF.

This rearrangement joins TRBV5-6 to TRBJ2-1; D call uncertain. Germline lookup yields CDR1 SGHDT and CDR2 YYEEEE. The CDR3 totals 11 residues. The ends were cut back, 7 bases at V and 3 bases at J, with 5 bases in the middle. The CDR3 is CASGYYNEQFF. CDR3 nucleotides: TGTGCCAGCGGATACTACAATGAGCAGTTCTTC.

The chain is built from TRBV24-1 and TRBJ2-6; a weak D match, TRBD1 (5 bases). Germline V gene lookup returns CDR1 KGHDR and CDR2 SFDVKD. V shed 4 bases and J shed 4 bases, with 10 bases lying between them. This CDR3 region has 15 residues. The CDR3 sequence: CATSDTGAGANVLTF. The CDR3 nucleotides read TGTGCCACCAGTGACACAGGCGCCGGGGCCAACGTCCTGACTTTC.

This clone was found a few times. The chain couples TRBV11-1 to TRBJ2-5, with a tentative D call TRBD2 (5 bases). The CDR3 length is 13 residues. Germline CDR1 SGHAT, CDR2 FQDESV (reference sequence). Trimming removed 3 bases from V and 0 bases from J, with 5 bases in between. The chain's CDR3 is CASSLDYQETQYF. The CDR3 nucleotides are TGTGCCAGCAGCTTGGACTACCAAGAGACCCAGTACTTC.

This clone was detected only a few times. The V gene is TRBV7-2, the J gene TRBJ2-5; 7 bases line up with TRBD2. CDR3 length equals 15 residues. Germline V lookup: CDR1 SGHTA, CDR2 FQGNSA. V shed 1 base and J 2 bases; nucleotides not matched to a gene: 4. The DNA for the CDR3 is TGTGCCAGCAGCTTAGAGGCTAGCGGACAAGAGACCCAGTACTTC. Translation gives CASSLEASGQETQYF.

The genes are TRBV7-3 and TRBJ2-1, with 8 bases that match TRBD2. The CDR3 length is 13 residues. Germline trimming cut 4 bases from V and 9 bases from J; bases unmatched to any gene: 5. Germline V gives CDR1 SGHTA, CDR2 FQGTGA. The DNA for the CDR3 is TGTGCCAGCAGCTCCGGGACTAGGACTGAGCAGTTCTTC. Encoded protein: CASSSGTRTEQFF.

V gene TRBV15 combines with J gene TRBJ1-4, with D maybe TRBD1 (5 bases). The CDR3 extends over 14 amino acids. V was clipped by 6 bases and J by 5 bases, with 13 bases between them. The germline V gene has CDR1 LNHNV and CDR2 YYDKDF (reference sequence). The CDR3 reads CATREGADNEKLFF. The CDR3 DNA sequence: TGTGCCACCAGGGAAGGGGCCGACAATGAAAAACTGTTTTTT.